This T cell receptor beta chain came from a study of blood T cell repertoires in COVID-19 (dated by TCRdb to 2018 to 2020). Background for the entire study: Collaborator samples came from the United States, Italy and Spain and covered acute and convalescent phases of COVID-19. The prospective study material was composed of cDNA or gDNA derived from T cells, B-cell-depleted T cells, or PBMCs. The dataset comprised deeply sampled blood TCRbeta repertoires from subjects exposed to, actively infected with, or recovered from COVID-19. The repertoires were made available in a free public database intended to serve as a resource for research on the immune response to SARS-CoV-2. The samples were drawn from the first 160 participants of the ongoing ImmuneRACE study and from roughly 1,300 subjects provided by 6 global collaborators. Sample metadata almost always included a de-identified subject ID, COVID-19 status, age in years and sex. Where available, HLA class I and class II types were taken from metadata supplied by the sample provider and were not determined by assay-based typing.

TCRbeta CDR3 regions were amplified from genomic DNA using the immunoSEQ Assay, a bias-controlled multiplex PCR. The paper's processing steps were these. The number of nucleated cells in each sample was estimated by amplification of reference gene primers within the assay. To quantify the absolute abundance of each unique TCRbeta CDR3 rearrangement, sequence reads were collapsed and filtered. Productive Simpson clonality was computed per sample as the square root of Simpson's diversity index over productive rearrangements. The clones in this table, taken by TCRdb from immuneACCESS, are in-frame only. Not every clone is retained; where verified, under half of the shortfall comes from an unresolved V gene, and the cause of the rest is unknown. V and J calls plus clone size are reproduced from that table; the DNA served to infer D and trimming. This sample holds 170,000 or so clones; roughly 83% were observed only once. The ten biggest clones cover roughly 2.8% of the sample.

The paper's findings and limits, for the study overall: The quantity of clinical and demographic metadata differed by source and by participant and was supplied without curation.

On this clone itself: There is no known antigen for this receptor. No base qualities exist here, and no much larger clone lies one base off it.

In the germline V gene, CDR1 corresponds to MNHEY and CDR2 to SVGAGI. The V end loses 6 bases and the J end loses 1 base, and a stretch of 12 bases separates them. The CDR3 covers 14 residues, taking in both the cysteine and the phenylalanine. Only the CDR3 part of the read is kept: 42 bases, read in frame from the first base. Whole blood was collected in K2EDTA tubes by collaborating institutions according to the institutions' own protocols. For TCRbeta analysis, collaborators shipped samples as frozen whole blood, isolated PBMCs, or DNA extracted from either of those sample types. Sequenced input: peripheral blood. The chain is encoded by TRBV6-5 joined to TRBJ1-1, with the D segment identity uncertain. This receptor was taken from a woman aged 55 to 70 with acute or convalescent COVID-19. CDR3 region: CASRFLGRNTEAFF. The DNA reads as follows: TGTGCCAGCAGATTCCTAGGGAGGAACACTGAAGCTTTCTTT.